A single sample gave rise to the 14 T cell receptor beta chains below, sequenced in a study of blood T cells in healthy people across ages. Combining a sample-barcoded 5' primer with a J-beta primer mix, a second PCR ran for roughly 7 to 11 cycles. TCRdb fed the 5' RACE reads into MiXCR, producing one record per CDR3 protein. The sample holds over 1.5 million distinct CDR3 sequences, approximately 50% seen once. The sequenced sample was blood. All receptors derive from a middle-aged woman in good health.

The CDR3 nucleotides read TGTGCCAGCAGCCAGAATATAGCGGGGGGGCCCATCGGCAATGAGCAGTTCTTC. Its translation is CASSQNIAGGPIGNEQFF. The chain recombines TRBV4-2 with TRBJ2-1; 11 bases are shared with TRBD2. Per the germline V gene, CDR1 is LGHNA and CDR2 is YNFKEQ. The CDR3 runs to 18 residues. Losses at the gene ends were 3 bases for V and 6 bases for J; bases not matched to a gene: 13.

This clonotype was counted between two and nine times. V and J are TRBV18 and TRBJ2-5; D may be TRBD1 (5 bases). V shed 1 base and J shed 4 bases, with 13 bases lying between them. Germline CDR1 and CDR2: KGHSH and LQKENI. This CDR3 is built from 15 residues. The CDR3 sequence is CASSPQGLLGETQYF. The CDR3 region has the DNA TGTGCCAGCTCACCACAGGGGCTACTGGGAGAGACCCAGTACTTC.

V gene TRBV5-1 combines with J gene TRBJ2-6, with D perhaps matching TRBD2 (6 bases). CDR3 size: 17 residues. Germline-derived CDR1 and CDR2 are SGHRS and YFSETQ. V shed 4 bases and J shed 0 bases, with 14 bases lying between them. CDR3 DNA sequence: TGCGCCAGCAGCATGGGGGGTCGAGGCTCTGGGGCCAACGTCCTGACTTTC. Its translation: CASSMGGRGSGANVLTF.

The chain is built from TRBV7-8 and TRBJ2-4, with TRBD1 identical over 7 bases. Germline V gene lookup returns CDR1 SGHVS and CDR2 FQNEAQ. This CDR3 is built from 15 residues. Trimming at V came to 5 bases and at J to 4 bases, leaving 8 bases not matched to a gene. The CDR3 region has the DNA TGTGCCAGCAGCATCTCCGGGACAGCTAAAAACATTCAGTACTTC. Its translation is CASSISGTAKNIQYF. The complete variable domain, with remaining parts taken from reference TRBV7-8 and TRBJ2-4, reads GAGVSQSPRYKVAKRGQDVALRCDPISGHVSLFWYQQALGQGPEFLTYFQNEAQLDKSGLPSDRFFAERPEGSVSTLKIQRTQQEDSAVYLCASSISGTAKNIQYFGAGTRLSVL.

This clonotype occurred many times. CDR3 sequence reads: CASSSRPSYEQYF. CDR3 bases: TGTGCCAGCAGTTCTCGTCCGTCCTACGAGCAGTACTTC. V and J are TRBV12-3 or TRBV12-4 and TRBJ2-7; no clear D gene. The CDR3 spans 13 residues. V was pared by 4 bases and J by 1 base, with 8 bases between.

This clonotype was picked up a small number of times. This chain joins TRBV7-3 and TRBJ1-2; no reliable D call. The V and J ends lost 5 bases and 8 bases respectively, with 18 bases between them. CDR3 length: 14 residues. The V gene's germline CDR1 is SGHTA and CDR2 FQGTGA. The CDR3, as DNA: TGTGCCAGCAGCATTACCGGGGATGCAGGAGGCTACACCTTC. Its translation is CASSITGDAGGYTF.

This clonotype was detected a few times. The CDR3 loop reads CASSLRGRNNEQFF. Written as DNA, the CDR3 is TGTGCCAGCAGTCTGAGGGGGAGGAACAATGAGCAGTTCTTC. The chain is built from TRBV28 and TRBJ2-1; D possibly uses TRBD1 or TRBD2 (6 bases each). Trimming left V 5 bases short and J 5 bases short, with 13 bases between. The germline gives CDR1 MDHEN, CDR2 SYDVKM. This CDR3 contains 14 residues.

V is TRBV12-3 or TRBV12-4 and J is TRBJ2-7; D ambiguous. The V end lost 3 bases, the J end lost 6 bases, and 6 bases lay between the germline ends. The CDR3 contains 11 residues. The CDR3 protein is CASSFYREQYF. The CDR3 DNA reads as TGTGCCAGCAGTTTCTATCGCGAGCAGTACTTC.

The chain recombines TRBV28 with TRBJ1-1, with 10 bases fitting TRBD1. The V segment lost 4 bases and the J segment 7 bases; nucleotides outside the gene matches: 12. The length of the CDR3 is 16 residues. Germline CDR1 MDHEN, CDR2 SYDVKM. DNA of the CDR3: TGTGCCAGCAGTTCCTCCCCCGGACAGGGGGTAGTTGAAGCTTTCTTT. It translates to CASSSSPGQGVVEAFF.

There are a few counts of this clonotype. The chain carries TRBV4-3 and TRBJ2-3; tentatively, D is TRBD1 or TRBD2 (5 bases each). V lost 2 bases to trimming and J lost 5 bases, with 11 bases between them. Looked up from germline, CDR1 is LGHNA and CDR2 is YSLEER. This CDR3 is 14 amino acids long. This chain's CDR3 is CASSQQGGRDTQYF. CDR3 DNA: TGCGCCAGCAGCCAACAGGGTGGGAGAGATACGCAGTATTTT.

This clonotype has a single count. The chain carries TRBV7-6 and TRBJ2-1, with 11 bases matching TRBD2. J lost 9 bases, V lost 1 base, and 17 bases had no gene match. The CDR3 contains 19 residues. Germline V gene data show CDR1 as SGHVS and CDR2 as FNYEAQ. The CDR3 sequence: CASSLDPPGLAGFWGEQFF. CDR3 coding DNA: TGTGCCAGCAGCTTAGACCCCCCCGGACTAGCGGGCTTTTGGGGTGAGCAGTTCTTC.

The chain uses TRBV18 and TRBJ2-3; 8 bases line up with TRBD1. The J segment lost 4 bases and the V segment lost 8 bases, leaving 5 bases of the junction unmatched. There are 13 residues in the CDR3. Germline values: CDR1 KGHSH, CDR2 LQKENI. CDR3 sequence (DNA): TGTGCCAGCACGGACAGGGCTGCAGATACGCAGTATTTT. Encoded protein: CASTDRAADTQYF.

V and J are TRBV15 and TRBJ2-7; 14 nucleotides line up with TRBD2. The length of the CDR3 is 17 residues. V shed 1 base, J shed 3 bases, and the junction held 5 bases outside the gene matches. Germline CDR1 LNHNV, CDR2 YYDKDF (reference sequence). The CDR3 reads CATSRVVGTSGGYEQYF. CDR3 coding DNA: TGTGCCACCAGCAGAGTAGTTGGGACTAGCGGGGGCTACGAGCAGTACTTC.

The J gene is TRBJ2-1, the V gene TRBV14; 13 bases are shared with TRBD2. CDR3 length: 16 residues. Germline CDR1 and CDR2: SGHDN and FVKESK. V lost 5 bases to trimming and J lost 7 bases; unmatched junction nucleotides: 8. The CDR3 loop is CASSRTSGGFRNEQFF. For the CDR3, the DNA is TGTGCCAGCAGCAGGACTAGCGGGGGTTTTAGAAATGAGCAGTTCTTC.